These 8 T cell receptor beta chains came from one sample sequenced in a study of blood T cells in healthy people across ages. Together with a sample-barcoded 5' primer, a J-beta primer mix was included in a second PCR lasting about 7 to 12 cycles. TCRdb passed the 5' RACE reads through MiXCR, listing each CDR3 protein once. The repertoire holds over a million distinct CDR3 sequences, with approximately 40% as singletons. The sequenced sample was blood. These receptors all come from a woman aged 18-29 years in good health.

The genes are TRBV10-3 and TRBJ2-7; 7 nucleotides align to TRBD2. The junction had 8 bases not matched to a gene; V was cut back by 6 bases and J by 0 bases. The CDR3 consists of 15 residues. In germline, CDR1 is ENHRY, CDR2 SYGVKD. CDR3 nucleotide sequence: TGTGCCATCAGCGAGGCAGGGACTAACTCCTACGAGCAGTACTTC. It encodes CAISEAGTNSYEQYF.

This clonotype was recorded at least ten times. The CDR3 bases are TGTGCCAGCAGTTTAACTAGCGGGTACAATGAGCAGTTCTTC. Translating gives CASSLTSGYNEQFF. The chain links TRBV12-3 or TRBV12-4 to TRBJ2-1; TRBD2 matches 9 bases. After removal of 2 bases from V and 4 bases from J, the junction contained 0 bases not matched to a gene. The CDR3 runs 14 residues.

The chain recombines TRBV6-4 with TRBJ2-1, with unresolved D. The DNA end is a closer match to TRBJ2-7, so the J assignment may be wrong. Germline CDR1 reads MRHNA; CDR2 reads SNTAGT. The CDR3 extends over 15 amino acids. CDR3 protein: CASITTASSYNEQYF. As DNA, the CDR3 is TGTGCCAGCATTACGACTGCGAGCTCCTACAATGAGCAGTACTTC.

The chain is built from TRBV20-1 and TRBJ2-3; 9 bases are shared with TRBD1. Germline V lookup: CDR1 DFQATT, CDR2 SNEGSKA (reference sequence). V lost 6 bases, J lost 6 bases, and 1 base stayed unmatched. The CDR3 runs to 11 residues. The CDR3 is CSADRGDTQYF. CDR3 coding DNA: TGCAGTGCGGACAGGGGTGATACGCAGTATTTT.

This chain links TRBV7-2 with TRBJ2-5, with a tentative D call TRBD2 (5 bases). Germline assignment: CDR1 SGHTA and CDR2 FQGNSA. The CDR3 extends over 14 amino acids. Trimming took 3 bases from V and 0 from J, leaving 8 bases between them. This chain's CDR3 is CASSLSGNQETQYF. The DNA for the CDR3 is TGTGCCAGCAGCTTGAGCGGAAACCAAGAGACCCAGTACTTC. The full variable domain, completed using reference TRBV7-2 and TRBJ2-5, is GAGVSQSPSNKVTEKGKDVELRCDPISGHTALYWYRQSLGQGLEFLIYFQGNSAPDKSGLPSDRFSAERTGGSVSTLTIQRTQQEDSAVYLCASSLSGNQETQYFGPGTRLLVL.

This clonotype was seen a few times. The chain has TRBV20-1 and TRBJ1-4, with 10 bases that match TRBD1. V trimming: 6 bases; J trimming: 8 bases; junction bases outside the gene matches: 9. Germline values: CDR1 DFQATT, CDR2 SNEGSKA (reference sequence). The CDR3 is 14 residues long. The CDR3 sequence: CSAIPGTGVEKLFF. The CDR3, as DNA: TGCAGTGCCATACCCGGGACAGGGGTCGAAAAACTGTTTTTT.

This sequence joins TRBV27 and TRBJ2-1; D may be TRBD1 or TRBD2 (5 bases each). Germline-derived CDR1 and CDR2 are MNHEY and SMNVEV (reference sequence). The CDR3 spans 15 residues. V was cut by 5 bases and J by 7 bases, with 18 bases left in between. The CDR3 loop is CASSPPGRKGNEQFF. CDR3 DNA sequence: TGTGCCAGCAGTCCGCCGGGACGAAAAGGAAATGAGCAGTTCTTC.

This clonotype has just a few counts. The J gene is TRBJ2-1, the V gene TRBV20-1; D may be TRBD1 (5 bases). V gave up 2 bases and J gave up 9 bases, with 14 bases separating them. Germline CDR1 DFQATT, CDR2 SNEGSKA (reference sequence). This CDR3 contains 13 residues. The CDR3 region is CSARLPGRVEQFF. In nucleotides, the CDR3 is TGCAGTGCTAGACTCCCCGGCAGGGTTGAGCAGTTCTTC.